This entry concerns a single TCR beta chain. Sequence at one end of the junction differs from germline and may be a read error. This specimen comes from a study of shared T cell receptors in the human thymus. CDR1 is SNHLY, CDR2 FYNNEI, per germline. CDR3 size: 13 residues. Measured with immunoSEQ multiplex PCR; TCRdb has only the in-frame clones, and not every one. Among around 340,000 clones listed, 85% to 95% were seen once. The receptor was isolated from a human donor. The sample was thymocytes. V usage is TRBV2 and J usage is TRBJ1-1; a possible D gene is TRBD1 (6 bases). The CDR3 spells CVSRGTLRTEAFF. CDR3 coding DNA: TGTGTCAGCAGGGGCACCCTCCGCACTGAAGCTTTCTTT.